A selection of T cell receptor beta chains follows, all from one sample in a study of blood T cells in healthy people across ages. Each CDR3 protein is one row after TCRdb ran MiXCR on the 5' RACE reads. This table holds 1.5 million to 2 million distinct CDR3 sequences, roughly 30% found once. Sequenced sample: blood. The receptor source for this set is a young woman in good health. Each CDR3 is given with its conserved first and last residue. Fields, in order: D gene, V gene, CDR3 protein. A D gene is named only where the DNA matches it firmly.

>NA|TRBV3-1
CASSQPSRVDEQFF
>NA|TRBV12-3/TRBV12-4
CASSNDSNPRKQFF
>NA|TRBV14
CASSRNSVDEQFF
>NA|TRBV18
CANSPGVGEQFF
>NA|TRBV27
CASSLSLGGQETQYF
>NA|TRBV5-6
CASSGGGQEAQYF
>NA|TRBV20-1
CSARLRGQGGGGSYNEQFF
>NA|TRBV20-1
CSATSGAEAFF
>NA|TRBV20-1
CSARDEEAFGGYTF
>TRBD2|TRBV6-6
CASSPAGGLNIQYF
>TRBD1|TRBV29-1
CSVEEVPRQGYYEQYF
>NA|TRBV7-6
CASSFRSSLQWDGEQFF
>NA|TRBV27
CASSLWASGTQYF
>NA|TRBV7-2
CASSLGGVVASDPYNEQFF
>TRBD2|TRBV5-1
CASSRTASGGAHEQFF
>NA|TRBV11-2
CASSLNPLRAVDEAFF
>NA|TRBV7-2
CASSLDWGREREAQYF
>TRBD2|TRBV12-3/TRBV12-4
CASSLSGRAENIQYF
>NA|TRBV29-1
CSVADRGASGSRYEQYF
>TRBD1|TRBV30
CAWRTGQGQHEQFF
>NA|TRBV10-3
CAVWAAGGGTDTQYF
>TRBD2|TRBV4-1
CASSQGRGSPYEQYF
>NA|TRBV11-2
CASSLGGRSSKDRGYNEQFF
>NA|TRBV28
CASSLRVGQGNTEAFF
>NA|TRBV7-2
CASSRRGSDQPQHF
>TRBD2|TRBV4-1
CASSQGARRGGVNEQFF
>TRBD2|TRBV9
CASSGALAGGSEQYF
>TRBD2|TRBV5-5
CASSFSISRAGGSTDTQYF
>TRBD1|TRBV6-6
CASSAPGQGGNEQYF
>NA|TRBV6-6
CASSGGSSPGGQYF
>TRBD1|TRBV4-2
CAGSYGTGGSGETQYF
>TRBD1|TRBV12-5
CASGFQGVRSYEQYF
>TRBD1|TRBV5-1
CASSFLGTGVGNSPLHF
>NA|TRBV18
CASSRTANYNEQFF
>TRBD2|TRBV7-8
CASSAGLAASTDTRYF
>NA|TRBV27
CASRQGRAYEQYF
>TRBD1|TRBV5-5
CASSPDRGTDTQYF
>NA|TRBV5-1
CASSLTGNKATNEKLFF
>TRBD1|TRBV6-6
CASSYPTGGRLDTQYF
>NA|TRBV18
CASSPPDRETQYF